These T cell receptor beta chains were read from a single sample in a study of blood T cell repertoires in COVID-19. This table comes from immunoSEQ multiplex PCR, and its TCRdb copy is limited to in-frame clones, with some not included. The sample lists 75,000 to 90,000 clones, approximately 89% occurring once. Sequenced input: peripheral blood. The receptors derive from a man aged 80 or over with acute or convalescent COVID-19. CDR3s include the opening cysteine and the closing phenylalanine or tryptophan. A D gene is named only where the DNA matches it firmly. Size values are once, few and many counts, or a class for expanded clones, and some rows have none.

abundance | d_gene | j_gene | v_gene | CDR3nt | CDR3aa
- | - | TRBJ1-1 | TRBV19 | TGTGCCAGTAGTCAGGGTTGGAACACTGAAGCTTTCTTT | CASSQGWNTEAFF
- | - | TRBJ1-2 | TRBV18 | TGTGCCAGCTCACCAGAGACAGGTTATGGCTACACCTTC | CASSPETGYGYTF
- | - | TRBJ1-2 | TRBV6-1 | TGTGCCAGCAGTGAAGATTCGTTAGGGGGTCACGGCGATGGCTACACCTTC | CASSEDSLGGHGDGYTF
- | - | TRBJ2-7 | TRBV6-6 | TGTGCCAGCACCTCAGACAGGAGATACACCTACGAGCAGTACTTC | CASTSDRRYTYEQYF
- | - | TRBJ2-7 | TRBV12-3/TRBV12-4 | TGTGCCAGCAGTTTATGGGGAGGAGAGCAGTACTTC | CASSLWGGEQYF
- | - | TRBJ2-2 | TRBV4-3 | TGCGCCAGCAGCCAAGGATTACTAGCAACCGGGGAGCTGTTTTTT | CASSQGLLATGELFF
once | TRBD1 | TRBJ2-7 | TRBV11-1 | TGTGCCAGCAGCTCCCCCGGGACAGGCTCCTACGAGCAGTACTTC | CASSSPGTGSYEQYF
few | TRBD1 | TRBJ1-1 | TRBV19 | TGTGCCAGTAGTATTAGACAGGGGGACCTGGATGAAGCTTTCTTT | CASSIRQGDLDEAFF
- | TRBD1 | TRBJ1-2 | TRBV2 | TGTGCCAGCAGTGATCAGGAGACAGGGGTTACTGGCTACACCTTC | CASSDQETGVTGYTF
- | TRBD1 | TRBJ2-5 | TRBV6-6 | TGTGCCAGCAGTCCCGGGCGAGGAGGAAACAGGGGGAGGTCAGAGACCCAGTACTTC | CASSPGRGGNRGRSETQYF
- | TRBD1 | TRBJ1-6 | TRBV10-3 | TGTGCCATCAGGGGAGGGACAGGCCATTCACCCCTCCACTTT | CAIRGGTGHSPLHF
- | - | TRBJ2-3 | TRBV3-1/TRBV3-2 | TGTGCCAGCAGCCAGAGCGGATCTAGCACAGATACGCAGTATTTT | CASSQSGSSTDTQYF
few | - | TRBJ2-7 | TRBV27 | TGTGCCAGCAGTTTACGGTTTTCCTACGAGCAGTACTTC | CASSLRFSYEQYF
- | TRBD1 | TRBJ2-7 | TRBV23-1 | TGCGCCAGCAGTCAAGTCGGGATGACAGGGTTCTCCTACGAGCAGTACTTC | CASSQVGMTGFSYEQYF